These T cell receptor beta chains were read from a single sample in a study of blood T cell repertoires in COVID-19. Clones were read by immunoSEQ multiplex PCR, and TCRdb kept only the in-frame ones, dropping some. Seen here are about 100,000 clones, around four fifths observed once, and the top ten hold around an eighth. The sequencing sample was made of peripheral blood. Receptors were obtained from a middle-aged man with active or convalescent COVID-19. Each CDR3 is given with its conserved first and last residue.

TRBV3-1/TRBV3-2	TRBJ1-1	CASSQDDRRNAHFF
TRBV6-5	TRBJ1-6	CASRTGQGNSPLHF
TRBV4-2	TRBJ2-3	CASSQVGPRQGLEGDTQYF
TRBV20-1	TRBJ2-7	CSASFPGSWEQYF
TRBV15	TRBJ1-2	CATSRESGDGYTF
TRBV28	TRBJ1-3	CASRLSSGNTIYF
TRBV24-1	TRBJ2-7	CATSDAGGQGATYEQYF
TRBV5-1	TRBJ1-2	CASSPGTGGLQGYTF
TRBV9	TRBJ2-7	CASSSPPSSSSSYEQYF
TRBV3-1/TRBV3-2	TRBJ1-1	CASSSRGRDEAFF
TRBV20-1	TRBJ1-1	CSAVRTGQVFF
TRBV19	TRBJ1-1	CASTLPERAEAFF
TRBV18	TRBJ2-7	CASSPRTGTGVDEQYF